The sequence of this T cell receptor beta chain was determined in a study of T cells in Graves' hyperthyroidism and ophthalmopathy. Regions amplified from RNA transcripts were the TCR beta CDR3 regions. The TCR CDR3 was amplified in a first-round RT-PCR using the HTBI primer set. TCRdb reprocessed the multiplex PCR reads with MiXCR, giving one entry per CDR3 protein. Among approximately 520,000 distinct CDR3 sequences listed, approximately 25% were seen once. In the ophthalmopathy cohort, Clinical Activity Score was at least 3, NOSPECS grade at least 4, and duration under 3 months. Uncontrolled infection, other autoimmune disease, pregnancy or lactation disqualified patients from enrolment. The CDR3 totals 16 residues. V gave up 0 bases and J gave up 0 bases, with 12 bases separating them. Looked up from germline, CDR1 is DFQATT and CDR2 is SNEGSKA (reference sequence). The table lists this clonotype with many counts.

The TCR was taken from a woman in her twenties or thirties with Graves' ophthalmopathy. Sequences were obtained from blood. The genes are TRBV20-1 and TRBJ1-3, with a possible D match to TRBD1 (5 bases). The CDR3 sequence: CSARDFTGGSGNTIYF. CDR3 bases: TGCAGTGCTAGAGATTTTACAGGAGGCTCTGGAAACACCATATATTTT.